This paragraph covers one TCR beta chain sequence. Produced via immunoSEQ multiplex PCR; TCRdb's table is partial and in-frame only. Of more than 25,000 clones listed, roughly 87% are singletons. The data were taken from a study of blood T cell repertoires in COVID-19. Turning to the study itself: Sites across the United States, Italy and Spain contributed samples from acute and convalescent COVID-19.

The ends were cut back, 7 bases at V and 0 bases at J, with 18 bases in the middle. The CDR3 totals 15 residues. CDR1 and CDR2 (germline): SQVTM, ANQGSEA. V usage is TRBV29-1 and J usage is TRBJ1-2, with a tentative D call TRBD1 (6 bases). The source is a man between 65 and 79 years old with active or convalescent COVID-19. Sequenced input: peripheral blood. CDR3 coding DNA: TGCAGCGCTAAAGGAGGGGGGGGCGCTAACTATGGCTACACCTTC. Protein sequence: CSAKGGGGANYGYTF.